This T cell receptor beta chain was profiled in a study of beta chain features in type 1 diabetes. Study as a whole: Examination covered 100 million to 140 million sorted cells spanning all samples.

Deletions cut 5 bases from V and 5 bases from J, with 12 bases between. This CDR3 comprises 13 residues. CDR1 is MNHEY, CDR2 SMNVEV, per germline (reference sequence). This clone was detected a few times. Its antigen remains unknown. All of the isolated RNA was reverse transcribed, so expressed TCRB transcripts were sequenced. Roughly 3.6 million reads, on average, came from each naive, central memory and regulatory T cell sample. Method: immunoSEQ multiplex PCR; TCRdb's copy keeps in-frame clones and lacks some. The table records hundreds of thousands of clones, over 12% of them present only once. Notes on the study in general: A moderate, significant TCRB CDR3 shortening appeared in type 1 diabetes across four CD4+ subsets.

The chain joins TRBV27 to TRBJ1-1; D is undetermined. Specimen: naive CD4+ T cells from blood. The receptor comes from a man in his late teens or twenties with type 1 diabetes. DNA of the CDR3: TGTGCCAGCAGTCCCACCCGAGGGACTGAAGCTTTCTTT. Its translation: CASSPTRGTEAFF.